The 3 T cell receptor beta chains given below trace back to one sample, sequenced in a study of T-cell reconstitution after alpha-beta-depleted transplantation in children. Preparing the TCRbeta library involved the use of unique molecular identifiers. TCRdb analysed the PCR reads with MiXCR anew, one entry per CDR3 protein. This table has 550,000 to 600,000 distinct CDR3 sequences, 20% to 25% appearing once. The sequences come from PBMCs, mostly from graft donor cells, collected 360 days after TCRalphabeta/CD19-depleted stem cell transplant. The receptors here all came from a boy in the first two years of life who had a stem cell transplant for acute myeloid leukemia, so the T cells may come from the graft donor.

This sequence joins TRBV6-1 and TRBJ2-1; 9 nucleotides align to TRBD2. CDR1 MNHNS and CDR2 SASEGT come from the germline V gene. V was pared by 6 bases and J by 7 bases, with 7 bases of the junction left unmatched. The CDR3 is 14 amino acids. CDR3 loop: CASRVAGDVNEQFF. CDR3 nucleotide sequence: TGTGCCAGCAGAGTAGCGGGGGATGTTAATGAGCAGTTCTTC.

This sequence joins TRBV20-1 and TRBJ1-5, with 11 positions matching TRBD1. Germline trimming cut 0 bases from V and 0 bases from J; bases unmatched to any gene: 16. CDR3 length equals 21 residues. The V gene's germline CDR1 is DFQATT and CDR2 SNEGSKA (reference sequence). The CDR3: CSARDRGTGTGGPYSNQPQHF. The CDR3 nucleotides read TGCAGTGCTAGAGATCGTGGCACCGGGACAGGGGGTCCCTATAGCAATCAGCCCCAGCATTTT.

The chain recombines TRBV12-3 or TRBV12-4 with TRBJ1-5, with 7 bases matching TRBD1. Trimming cost V 2 bases and J 5 bases; bases outside gene matches: 12. This CDR3 spans 17 amino acids. DNA for the CDR3: TGTGCCAGCAGTTTAAGGTTCCGTGACAGGGCACATCAGCCCCAGCATTTT. Encoded protein: CASSLRFRDRAHQPQHF.